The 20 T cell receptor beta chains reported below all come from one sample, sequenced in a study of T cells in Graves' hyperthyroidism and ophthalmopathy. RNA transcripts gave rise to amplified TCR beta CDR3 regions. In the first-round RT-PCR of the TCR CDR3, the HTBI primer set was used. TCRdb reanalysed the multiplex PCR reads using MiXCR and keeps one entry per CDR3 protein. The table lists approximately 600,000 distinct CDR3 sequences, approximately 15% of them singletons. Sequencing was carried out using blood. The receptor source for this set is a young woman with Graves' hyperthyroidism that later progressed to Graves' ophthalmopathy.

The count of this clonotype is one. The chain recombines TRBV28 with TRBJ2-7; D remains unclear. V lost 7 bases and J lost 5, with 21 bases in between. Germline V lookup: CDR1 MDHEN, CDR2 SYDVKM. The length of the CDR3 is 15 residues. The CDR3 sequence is CASTKHSAFPDEQYF. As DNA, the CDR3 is TGTGCCAGCACCAAACATTCGGCCTTCCCTGACGAGCAGTACTTC.

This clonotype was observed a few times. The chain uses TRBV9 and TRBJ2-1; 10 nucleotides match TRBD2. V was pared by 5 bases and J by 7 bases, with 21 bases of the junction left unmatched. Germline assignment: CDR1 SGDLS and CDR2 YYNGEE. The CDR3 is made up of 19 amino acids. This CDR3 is CASSHPKGTSGVDGNEQFF. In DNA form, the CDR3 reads TGTGCCAGCAGTCATCCCAAAGGTACTAGCGGGGTAGATGGGAATGAGCAGTTCTTC.

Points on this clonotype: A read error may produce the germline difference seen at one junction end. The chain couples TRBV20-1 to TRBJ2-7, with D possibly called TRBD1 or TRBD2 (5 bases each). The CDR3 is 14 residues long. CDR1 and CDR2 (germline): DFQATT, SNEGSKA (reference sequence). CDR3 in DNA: TGCAGTGCTAGAGATGAGGCAGGGACCTACGAGCAGTGCTTC. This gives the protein CSARDEAGTYEQCF.

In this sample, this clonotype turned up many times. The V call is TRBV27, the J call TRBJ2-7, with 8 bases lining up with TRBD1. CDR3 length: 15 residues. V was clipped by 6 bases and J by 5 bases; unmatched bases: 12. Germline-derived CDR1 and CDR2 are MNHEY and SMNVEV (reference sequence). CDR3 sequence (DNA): TGTGCCAGCAGAACATCCCCAGGGGGCGTCCACGAGCAGTACTTC. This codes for CASRTSPGGVHEQYF.

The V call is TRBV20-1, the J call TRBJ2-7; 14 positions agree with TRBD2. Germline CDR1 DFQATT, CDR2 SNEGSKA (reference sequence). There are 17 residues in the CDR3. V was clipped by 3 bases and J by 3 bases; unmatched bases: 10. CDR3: CSASKLRLAGGGYEQYF. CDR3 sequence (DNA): TGCAGTGCTAGTAAGCTAAGACTAGCGGGGGGGGGCTACGAGCAGTACTTC.

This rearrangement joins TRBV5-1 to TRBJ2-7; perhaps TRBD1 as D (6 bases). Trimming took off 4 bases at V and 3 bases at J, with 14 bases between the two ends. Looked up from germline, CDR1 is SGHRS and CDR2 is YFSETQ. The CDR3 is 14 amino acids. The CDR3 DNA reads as TGCGCCAGCAGCCCGGCCGGGACAAGCTACGAGCAGTACTTC. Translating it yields CASSPAGTSYEQYF.

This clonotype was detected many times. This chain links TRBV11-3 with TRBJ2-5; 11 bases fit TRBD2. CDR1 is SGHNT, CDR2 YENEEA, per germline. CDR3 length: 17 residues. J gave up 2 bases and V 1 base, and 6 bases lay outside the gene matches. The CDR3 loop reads CASSLVLAGGPQETQYF. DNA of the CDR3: TGTGCCAGCAGCTTAGTTCTAGCGGGAGGACCTCAAGAGACCCAGTACTTC.

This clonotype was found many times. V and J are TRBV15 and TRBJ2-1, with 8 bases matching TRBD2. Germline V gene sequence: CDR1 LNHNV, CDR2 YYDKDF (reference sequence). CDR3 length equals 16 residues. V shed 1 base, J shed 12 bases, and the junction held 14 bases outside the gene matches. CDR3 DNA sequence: TGTGCCACCAGCAGAGTAGGGGAGCGGGAGCCCAAGGTGCAGTTCTTC. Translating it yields CATSRVGEREPKVQFF.

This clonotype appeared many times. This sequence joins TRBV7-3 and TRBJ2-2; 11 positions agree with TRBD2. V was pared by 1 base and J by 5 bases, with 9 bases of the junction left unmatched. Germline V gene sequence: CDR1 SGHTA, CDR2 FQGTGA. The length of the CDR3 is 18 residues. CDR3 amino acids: CASSLKLLAGGETGELFF. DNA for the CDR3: TGTGCCAGCAGCTTAAAGCTTCTAGCGGGAGGAGAAACCGGGGAGCTGTTTTTT. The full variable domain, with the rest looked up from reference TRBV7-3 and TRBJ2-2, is GAGVSQTPSNKVTEKGKYVELRCDPISGHTALYWYRQSLGQGPEFLIYFQGTGAADDSGLPNDRFFAVRPEGSVSTLKIQRTERGDSAVYLCASSLKLLAGGETGELFFGEGSRLTVL.

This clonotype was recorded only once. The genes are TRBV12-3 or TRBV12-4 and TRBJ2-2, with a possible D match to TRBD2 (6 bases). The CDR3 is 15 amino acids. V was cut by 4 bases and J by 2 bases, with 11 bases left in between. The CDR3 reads CASSYRRANTGELFF. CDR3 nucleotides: TGTGCCAGCAGTTACCGGAGGGCTAACACCGGGGAGCTGTTTTTT.

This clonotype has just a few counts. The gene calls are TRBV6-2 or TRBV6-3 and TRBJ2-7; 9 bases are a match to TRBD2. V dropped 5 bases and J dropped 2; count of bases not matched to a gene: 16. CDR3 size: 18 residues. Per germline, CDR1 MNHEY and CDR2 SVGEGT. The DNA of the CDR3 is TGTGCCAGCAGTACCCCCCGGACTAGCGAGCATATTCCCTACGAGCAGTACTTC. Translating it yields CASSTPRTSEHIPYEQYF.

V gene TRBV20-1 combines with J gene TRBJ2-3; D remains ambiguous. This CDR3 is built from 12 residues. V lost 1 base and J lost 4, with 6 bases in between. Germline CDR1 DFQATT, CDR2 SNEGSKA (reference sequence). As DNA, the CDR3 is TGCAGTGCTAGAGCTTCGCCAGATACGCAGTATTTT. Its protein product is CSARASPDTQYF.

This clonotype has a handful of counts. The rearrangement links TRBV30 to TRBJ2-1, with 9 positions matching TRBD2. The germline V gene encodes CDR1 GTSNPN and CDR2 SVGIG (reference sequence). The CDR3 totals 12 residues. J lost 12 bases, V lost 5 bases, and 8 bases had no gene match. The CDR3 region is CAWALSGRAQFF. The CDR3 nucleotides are TGTGCCTGGGCCCTTAGCGGGAGAGCGCAGTTCTTC.

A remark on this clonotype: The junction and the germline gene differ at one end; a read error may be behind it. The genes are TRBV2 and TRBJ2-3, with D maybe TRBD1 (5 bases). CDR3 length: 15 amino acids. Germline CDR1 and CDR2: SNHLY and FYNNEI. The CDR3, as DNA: TGCGCCAGCAGTGAAGGGGCTCGTGGCACAGATACGCAGTATTTT. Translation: CASSEGARGTDTQYF.

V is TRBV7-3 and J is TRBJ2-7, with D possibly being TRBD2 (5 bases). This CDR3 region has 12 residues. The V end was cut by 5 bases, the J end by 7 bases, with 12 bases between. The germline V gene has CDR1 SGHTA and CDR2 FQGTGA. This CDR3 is CASSEVPGEQYF. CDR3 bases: TGTGCCAGCAGCGAAGTCCCGGGGGAGCAGTACTTC.

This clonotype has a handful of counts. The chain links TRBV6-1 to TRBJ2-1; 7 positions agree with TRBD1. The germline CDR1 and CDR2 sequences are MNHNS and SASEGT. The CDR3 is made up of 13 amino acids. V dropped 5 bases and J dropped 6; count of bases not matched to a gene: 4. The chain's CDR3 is CASSPDRANEQFF. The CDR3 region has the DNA TGTGCCAGCAGTCCCGACAGGGCCAATGAGCAGTTCTTC.

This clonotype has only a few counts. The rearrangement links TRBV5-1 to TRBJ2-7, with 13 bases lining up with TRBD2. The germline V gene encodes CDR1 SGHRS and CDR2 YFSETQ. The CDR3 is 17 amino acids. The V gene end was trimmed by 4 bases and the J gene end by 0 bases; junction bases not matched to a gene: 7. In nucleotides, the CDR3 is TGCGCCAGCAGCCAACCCGGACTAGCGGGGGCCTCCTACGAGCAGTACTTC. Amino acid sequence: CASSQPGLAGASYEQYF. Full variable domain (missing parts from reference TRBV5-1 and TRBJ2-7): KAGVTQTPRYLIKTRGQQVTLSCSPISGHRSVSWYQQTPGQGLQFLFEYFSETQRNKGNFPGRFSGRQFSNSRSEMNVSTLELGDSALYLCASSQPGLAGASYEQYFGPGTRLTVT.

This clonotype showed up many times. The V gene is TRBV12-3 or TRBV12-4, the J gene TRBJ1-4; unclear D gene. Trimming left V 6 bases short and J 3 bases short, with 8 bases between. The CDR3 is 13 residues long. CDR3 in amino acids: CASSPQANEKLFF. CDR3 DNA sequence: TGTGCCAGCAGCCCCCAGGCTAATGAAAAACTGTTTTTT.

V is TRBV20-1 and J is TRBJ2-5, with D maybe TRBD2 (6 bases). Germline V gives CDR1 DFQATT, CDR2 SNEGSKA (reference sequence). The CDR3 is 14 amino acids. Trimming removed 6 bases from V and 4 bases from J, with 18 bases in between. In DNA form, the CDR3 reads TGCAGTGCCCCGAGAGATTGGAGGGCAGAGACCCAGTACTTC. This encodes CSAPRDWRAETQYF.

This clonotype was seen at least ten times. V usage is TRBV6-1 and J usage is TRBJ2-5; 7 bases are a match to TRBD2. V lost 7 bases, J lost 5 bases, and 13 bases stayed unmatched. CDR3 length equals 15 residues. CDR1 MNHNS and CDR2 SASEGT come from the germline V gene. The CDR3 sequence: CASNEGTSERETQYF. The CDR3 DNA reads TGTGCCAGCAACGAGGGAACTAGCGAGAGGGAGACCCAGTACTTC.